This entry is about one T cell receptor (beta chain). Authors' analysis steps: For nucleated cells, counts were estimated from reference gene primer amplification. Sequencing used immunoSEQ multiplex PCR; TCRdb keeps in-frame clones, though not all of them. From that table come the V and J calls and clone size; the DNA was used to work out D and trimming. The sample lists roughly 50,000 clones; approximately 81% were seen once. The sample is drawn from a study of blood T cell repertoires in COVID-19. Turning to the study itself: Both acute and convalescent COVID-19 samples were obtained from the United States, Italy and Spain. In each case, the material was cDNA or gDNA derived from T cells, B-cell-depleted T cells, or PBMCs.

Material: peripheral blood. This clonotype was sampled from a woman aged 55-69 years with acute or convalescent COVID-19.

CDR3 sequence reads: CASRGQGATEAFF. As DNA, the CDR3 is TGTGCCAGCAGGGGACAGGGTGCCACTGAAGCTTTCTTT. The chain joins TRBV6-5 to TRBJ1-1; 9 nucleotides align to TRBD1. V lost 6 bases and J lost 4; bases outside the gene matches: 3. This CDR3 comprises 13 residues. Germline CDR1 is MNHEY and CDR2 is SVGAGI.